These 7 T cell receptor beta chains came from one sample sequenced in a study of blood T cell repertoires in COVID-19. Produced via immunoSEQ multiplex PCR; TCRdb's table is partial and in-frame only. The sample contains 200,000 or so clones, approximately 84% of which appear only once. The sample consisted of peripheral blood. The receptors here all came from a human donor with acute or convalescent COVID-19. The donor label of this sample is uncertain.

The chain has TRBV6-4 and TRBJ2-7; D may be TRBD2 (5 bases). V was clipped by 5 bases and J by 0 bases, with 14 bases between them. Looked up from germline, CDR1 is MRHNA and CDR2 is SNTAGT. The length of the CDR3 is 15 residues. The CDR3 DNA reads TGTGCCAGCAGTCGTCTAGCTGGAAGCTCCTACGAGCAGTACTTC. As protein: CASSRLAGSSYEQYF.

This sequence joins TRBV5-4 and TRBJ1-1; no definite D call. The germline V gene has CDR1 SGHNT and CDR2 YYREEE (reference sequence). This CDR3 has 15 residues. V was pared by 4 bases and J by 0 bases, with 13 bases between. The CDR3, as DNA: TGTGCCAGCAGCGACGCCCGGAGGATGAACACTGAAGCTTTCTTT. Protein: CASSDARRMNTEAFF.

This chain uses TRBV9 with TRBJ2-1, with TRBD2 matching over 7 bases. J gave up 8 bases and V 4 bases, and 6 bases lay outside the gene matches. The CDR3 totals 13 residues. CDR1 is SGDLS and CDR2 is YYNGEE in the germline V gene. For the CDR3, the DNA is TGTGCCAGCAGCCCCCGAGGGAGGGATGAGCAGTTCTTC. This gives the protein CASSPRGRDEQFF.

This chain links TRBV5-6 with TRBJ1-1, with a tentative D call TRBD1 (6 bases). This CDR3 spans 16 amino acids. Germline assignment: CDR1 SGHDT and CDR2 YYEEEE. Trimming took 4 bases from V and 0 from J, leaving 16 bases between them. CDR3 loop: CASSPGQTLLNTEAFF. The CDR3 DNA reads TGTGCCAGCAGCCCCGGACAGACCCTGCTGAACACTGAAGCTTTCTTT.

This clone has only one observation. CDR3 DNA sequence: TGTGCCAGCAGTGAGACGACAGTCATAGCGCAGTATTTT. It codes for CASSETTVIAQYF. The chain joins TRBV6-1 to TRBJ2-3; D may be TRBD1 (5 bases). Germline values: CDR1 MNHNS, CDR2 SASEGT. With 3 bases removed from V and 10 bases from J, the gap between germline ends came to 14 bases. The length of the CDR3 is 13 residues.

This clone was picked up a small number of times. The CDR3 nucleotides are TGTGCCAGCAGTGTGTTGGGTGTAGGCGGGGGCTACACCTTC. Residues: CASSVLGVGGGYTF. J is TRBJ1-2 and V is TRBV2; D is uncertain. Germline CDR1 is SNHLY and CDR2 is FYNNEI. Trimming removed 4 bases at V and 8 bases at J, with 17 bases between. CDR3 length: 14 amino acids.

The V and J genes are TRBV29-1 and TRBJ1-1, with TRBD1 matching 10 bases. Per the germline V gene, CDR1 is SQVTM and CDR2 is ANQGSEA. The junction had 9 bases not matched to a gene; V was cut back by 7 bases and J by 4 bases. CDR3 length: 14 residues. The CDR3 bases are TGCAGCGCTGGACAGGGGGGGCGGGCCACTGAAGCTTTCTTT. This gives the protein CSAGQGGRATEAFF.